This TCR beta chain came from a study of shared T cell receptors in the human thymus. TCRdb's table, derived via immunoSEQ multiplex PCR, lists solely in-frame clones and lacks some. Here the sample spans 450,000 to 650,000 clones, 75% to 80% being singletons. CDR3 size: 16 residues. The V and J ends lost 1 base and 4 bases, in that order; junction bases with no gene match: 9. Germline values: CDR1 LGHNA, CDR2 YNFKEQ. The same sample was also used in a study of human thymus T cells.

The chain recombines TRBV4-2 with TRBJ2-5, with 7 positions matching TRBD2. Material: thymocytes. This sequence originates from a boy under two years old with a congenital heart defect. The CDR3 is CASSQGREGRTETQYF. The CDR3 DNA sequence: TGTGCCAGCAGCCAAGGGAGGGAGGGCAGAACAGAGACCCAGTACTTC.